These T cell receptor beta chains were read from a single sample in a study of T cell changes during pregnancy in multiple sclerosis. Produced via immunoSEQ multiplex PCR; TCRdb's table is partial and in-frame only. The repertoire holds roughly 35,000 clones, with 85% to 95% as singletons. The material sequenced was CD4+ T cells from peripheral blood mononuclear cells, taken in the third trimester of pregnancy. These TCRs come from a female donor in good health, enrolled as a control in a pregnancy study. Both conserved end residues are part of each CDR3. Each record gives: D gene, J gene, clone size, V gene, CDR3 protein, CDR3 DNA. D genes are given only for firm matches. Not every row has a clone size; where given, it reads once, few, many or a size class.

d_gene: TRBD1; j_gene: TRBJ1-1; abundance: once; v_gene: TRBV6-5; CDR3aa: CASRVTGTTEAFF; CDR3nt: TGTGCCAGCAGGGTGACAGGGACAACTGAAGCTTTCTTT
d_gene: TRBD1; j_gene: TRBJ1-6; abundance: -; v_gene: TRBV6-5; CDR3aa: CASSTEGANSPLHF; CDR3nt: TGTGCCAGCAGTACGGAGGGGGCGAATTCACCCCTCCACTTT
d_gene: -; j_gene: TRBJ1-1; abundance: -; v_gene: TRBV7-8; CDR3aa: CASSPRYNTEAFF; CDR3nt: TGTGCCAGCAGCCCCCGGTATAACACTGAAGCTTTCTTT
d_gene: TRBD1; j_gene: TRBJ1-1; abundance: -; v_gene: TRBV18; CDR3aa: CASSPDRGHTEAFF; CDR3nt: TGTGCCAGCTCACCAGACAGGGGACACACTGAAGCTTTCTTT
d_gene: -; j_gene: TRBJ1-2; abundance: once; v_gene: TRBV19; CDR3aa: CASSMAGVQVVDGYTF; CDR3nt: TGTGCCAGTAGTATGGCGGGGGTACAGGTTGTGGATGGCTACACCTTC
d_gene: -; j_gene: TRBJ2-1; abundance: -; v_gene: TRBV14; CDR3aa: CASSQDAGEQFF; CDR3nt: TGTGCCAGCAGCCAAGATGCGGGTGAGCAGTTCTTC
d_gene: TRBD1; j_gene: TRBJ2-4; abundance: once; v_gene: TRBV27; CDR3aa: CASDADRGLDIQYF; CDR3nt: TGTGCCAGCGACGCGGACAGGGGGCTGGACATTCAGTACTTC
d_gene: -; j_gene: TRBJ1-1; abundance: -; v_gene: TRBV16; CDR3aa: CASSQSRGRNEAFF; CDR3nt: TGTGCCAGCAGCCAATCCAGGGGCCGCAATGAAGCTTTCTTT
d_gene: -; j_gene: TRBJ2-5; abundance: -; v_gene: TRBV14; CDR3aa: CASSQVNSETQYF; CDR3nt: TGTGCCAGCAGCCAAGTTAATTCGGAGACCCAGTACTTC
d_gene: TRBD1; j_gene: TRBJ2-5; abundance: -; v_gene: TRBV7-2; CDR3aa: CASSLGDRGVETQYF; CDR3nt: TGTGCCAGCAGCTTAGGGGACAGGGGTGTGGAGACCCAGTACTTC
d_gene: -; j_gene: TRBJ1-6; abundance: few; v_gene: TRBV28; CDR3aa: CASSRGRPSPLHF; CDR3nt: TGTGCCAGCAGTCGAGGGCGCCCTTCACCCCTCCACTTT
d_gene: -; j_gene: TRBJ1-1; abundance: -; v_gene: TRBV6-1; CDR3aa: CASSEVPQGHTEAFF; CDR3nt: TGTGCCAGCAGTGAAGTCCCGCAGGGCCACACTGAAGCTTTCTTT
d_gene: -; j_gene: TRBJ2-7; abundance: -; v_gene: TRBV6-6; CDR3aa: CASRPTLQGYEQYF; CDR3nt: TGTGCCAGCAGACCCACCCTACAGGGCTACGAGCAGTACTTC
d_gene: TRBD1; j_gene: TRBJ2-1; abundance: -; v_gene: TRBV28; CDR3aa: CASSPGTGALGYNEQFF; CDR3nt: TGTGCCAGCAGTCCCGGGACAGGGGCCCTGGGGTACAATGAGCAGTTCTTC
d_gene: -; j_gene: TRBJ1-2; abundance: -; v_gene: TRBV6-6; CDR3aa: CASSLIRGSSYGYTF; CDR3nt: TGTGCCAGCAGCCTAATAAGGGGGAGTAGCTATGGCTACACCTTC
d_gene: TRBD1; j_gene: TRBJ1-5; abundance: -; v_gene: TRBV2; CDR3aa: CASTLEDRNNQPQHF; CDR3nt: TGTGCCAGCACCCTGGAGGACAGGAACAATCAGCCCCAGCATTTT
d_gene: -; j_gene: TRBJ1-2; abundance: -; v_gene: TRBV21-1; CDR3aa: CASSTRGYGYTF; CDR3nt: TGTGCCAGCAGCACCAGGGGATATGGCTACACCTTC
d_gene: TRBD1; j_gene: TRBJ1-2; abundance: -; v_gene: TRBV6-6; CDR3aa: CASSYGQGGSGGYTF; CDR3nt: TGTGCCAGCAGTTACGGACAAGGGGGCAGCGGTGGCTACACCTTC
d_gene: TRBD1; j_gene: TRBJ1-2; abundance: few; v_gene: TRBV27; CDR3aa: CASSARGHGYTF; CDR3nt: TGTGCCAGCAGTGCCAGGGGGCATGGCTACACCTTC
d_gene: -; j_gene: TRBJ2-3; abundance: -; v_gene: TRBV6-6; CDR3aa: CASSYSPASDTQYF; CDR3nt: TGTGCCAGCAGTTACTCCCCAGCGTCAGATACGCAGTATTTT
d_gene: TRBD1; j_gene: TRBJ1-2; abundance: few; v_gene: TRBV19; CDR3aa: CASKKTGGYYGYTF; CDR3nt: TGTGCCAGTAAAAAGACAGGGGGTTACTATGGCTACACCTTC
d_gene: -; j_gene: TRBJ2-2; abundance: few; v_gene: TRBV9; CDR3aa: CASSVEGSRTGELFF; CDR3nt: TGTGCCAGCAGCGTGGAGGGTTCTCGCACCGGGGAGCTGTTTTTT
d_gene: TRBD1; j_gene: TRBJ1-3; abundance: -; v_gene: TRBV19; CDR3aa: CASTRQGETGNTIYF; CDR3nt: TGTGCCAGTACCCGACAGGGGGAGACTGGAAACACCATATATTTT
d_gene: TRBD1; j_gene: TRBJ2-3; abundance: -; v_gene: TRBV7-9; CDR3aa: CASSLGTGLFSRTDTQYF; CDR3nt: TGTGCCAGCAGCTTGGGGACAGGATTATTTTCCCGCACAGATACGCAGTATTTT
d_gene: -; j_gene: TRBJ1-4; abundance: once; v_gene: TRBV7-2; CDR3aa: CASSLARSTNEKLFF; CDR3nt: TGTGCCAGCAGCTTAGCCAGATCAACTAATGAAAAACTGTTTTTT
d_gene: TRBD2; j_gene: TRBJ2-3; abundance: once; v_gene: TRBV6-1; CDR3aa: CASSEPGLAAPDTQYF; CDR3nt: TGTGCCAGCAGTGAACCGGGACTAGCGGCTCCAGATACGCAGTATTTT
d_gene: -; j_gene: TRBJ1-2; abundance: -; v_gene: TRBV4-3; CDR3aa: CASSPKPGGYGYTF; CDR3nt: TGCGCCAGCAGCCCTAAGCCGGGAGGCTATGGCTACACCTTC
d_gene: TRBD2; j_gene: TRBJ2-1; abundance: -; v_gene: TRBV4-3; CDR3aa: CASSPSGGQGRYIF; CDR3nt: TGCGCCAGCAGCCCCTCGGGGGGGCAGGGCAGGTACATCTTC
d_gene: -; j_gene: TRBJ1-3; abundance: -; v_gene: TRBV7-2; CDR3aa: CASSPQGMSSGNTIYF; CDR3nt: TGTGCCAGCAGCCCACAGGGCATGAGCTCTGGAAACACCATATATTTT
d_gene: TRBD1; j_gene: TRBJ2-1; abundance: -; v_gene: TRBV7-7; CDR3aa: CASSLATGREQFF; CDR3nt: TGTGCTAGCAGCTTAGCGACAGGGCGTGAGCAGTTCTTC
d_gene: -; j_gene: TRBJ2-1; abundance: once; v_gene: TRBV15; CDR3aa: CATSRAGPRNEQFF; CDR3nt: TGTGCCACCAGCAGGGCGGGACCACGCAATGAGCAGTTCTTC
d_gene: TRBD1; j_gene: TRBJ1-4; abundance: -; v_gene: TRBV4-2; CDR3aa: CASSQGTANEKLFF; CDR3nt: TGTGCCAGCAGCCAGGGGACAGCTAATGAAAAACTGTTTTTT
d_gene: -; j_gene: TRBJ1-2; abundance: -; v_gene: TRBV7-2; CDR3aa: CASSSAVLVGAIF; CDR3nt: TGTGCCAGCAGCTCAGCTGTTCTGGTGGGAGCCATCTTC
d_gene: -; j_gene: TRBJ1-5; abundance: -; v_gene: TRBV5-8; CDR3aa: CASSLGQGRNQPQHF; CDR3nt: TGTGCCAGCAGCTTGGGGCAGGGTAGGAATCAGCCCCAGCATTTT
d_gene: -; j_gene: TRBJ2-1; abundance: -; v_gene: TRBV4-1; CDR3aa: CASGTGQRNEQFF; CDR3nt: TGCGCCAGCGGAACCGGACAACGCAATGAGCAGTTCTTC
d_gene: TRBD1; j_gene: TRBJ1-1; abundance: -; v_gene: TRBV10-3; CDR3aa: CAISPGQGGTEAFF; CDR3nt: TGTGCCATCAGTCCCGGACAGGGGGGAACTGAAGCTTTCTTT
d_gene: TRBD2; j_gene: TRBJ2-4; abundance: -; v_gene: TRBV11-1; CDR3aa: CASSLGLAGVLIQYF; CDR3nt: TGTGCCAGCAGCTTGGGTCTAGCGGGCGTCCTCATTCAGTACTTC
d_gene: TRBD2; j_gene: TRBJ2-7; abundance: -; v_gene: TRBV20-1; CDR3aa: CSAREDSEQYF; CDR3nt: TGCAGTGCCCGGGAGGATAGCGAGCAGTACTTC
d_gene: -; j_gene: TRBJ1-2; abundance: -; v_gene: TRBV4-1; CDR3aa: CASSQDEIGYTF; CDR3nt: TGCGCCAGCAGCCAAGACGAGATTGGCTACACCTTC
d_gene: TRBD2; j_gene: TRBJ2-2; abundance: -; v_gene: TRBV6-1; CDR3aa: CASKRDPGTGELFF; CDR3nt: TGTGCCAGCAAGCGGGACCCCGGGACCGGGGAGCTGTTTTTT
d_gene: -; j_gene: TRBJ1-1; abundance: once; v_gene: TRBV2; CDR3aa: CASRAGTLGDTEAFF; CDR3nt: TGTGCCAGCAGAGCAGGGACTTTGGGGGATACTGAAGCTTTCTTT
d_gene: -; j_gene: TRBJ2-7; abundance: -; v_gene: TRBV7-2; CDR3aa: CASSFGGSSYEQYF; CDR3nt: TGTGCCAGCAGCTTCGGGGGTTCCTCCTACGAGCAGTACTTC
d_gene: -; j_gene: TRBJ2-2; abundance: -; v_gene: TRBV6-5; CDR3aa: CASRLAGANTGELFF; CDR3nt: TGTGCCAGCAGGCTCGCCGGAGCCAACACCGGGGAGCTGTTTTTT
d_gene: TRBD2; j_gene: TRBJ2-4; abundance: -; v_gene: TRBV9; CDR3aa: CASSVGLAENIQYF; CDR3nt: TGTGCCAGCAGCGTAGGACTAGCCGAAAACATTCAGTACTTC
d_gene: -; j_gene: TRBJ1-4; abundance: -; v_gene: TRBV2; CDR3aa: CASSGESREREKLFF; CDR3nt: TGTGCCAGCAGTGGAGAATCCAGGGAAAGAGAAAAACTGTTTTTT
d_gene: -; j_gene: TRBJ2-1; abundance: -; v_gene: TRBV2; CDR3aa: CASRRGGGRNEQFF; CDR3nt: TGTGCCAGCCGGCGTGGGGGGGGGCGTAATGAGCAGTTCTTC
d_gene: TRBD1; j_gene: TRBJ1-5; abundance: -; v_gene: TRBV6-5; CDR3aa: CASSYSRDRGNQPQHF; CDR3nt: TGTGCCAGCAGTTACTCACGGGACAGGGGGAATCAGCCCCAGCATTTT